The clone carrying this T cell receptor (beta chain) appeared a few times. The sample belongs to a study of blood T cell repertoires in COVID-19. The V gene lost 0 bases and the J gene lost 2 bases, with 9 bases spanning the gap. CDR1 SGHRS and CDR2 YFSETQ come from the germline V gene. This CDR3 is built from 15 residues. Assay used: immunoSEQ multiplex PCR; TCRdb lists only in-frame clones, some missing. This table holds 300,000 to 350,000 clones, about 88% found once. The chain joins TRBV5-1 to TRBJ1-5; D gene unclear. This TCR was sampled from a woman aged 25 to 45 who had been exposed to COVID-19. The specimen was PBMCs or T cells enriched from blood (not recorded which). For the CDR3, the DNA is TGCGCCAGCAGCTTGGCCGGGGTCGGCAATCAGCCCCAGCATTTT. Its protein product is CASSLAGVGNQPQHF.